The entry that follows covers one TCR beta chain sequence. Participants were aged 18 to 89 years, lived in under 25 US areas, and enrolled virtually. Two negative PCRs, clearance, or symptom resolution were required of recovered Cohort 3 donors. This sample is drawn from a study of blood T cell repertoires in COVID-19. Across the study: Specimens from acute and convalescent COVID-19 originated in the United States, Italy and Spain. PBMCs, B-cell-depleted T cells, or T cells were the source of the cDNA or gDNA that made up the material.

TCRdb keeps only in-frame clones here, not all; method: immunoSEQ multiplex PCR. Of around 500,000 clones listed, approximately 86% are singletons. Germline V CDR1 and CDR2: SNHLY, FYNNEI. The CDR3 totals 14 residues. V gave up 0 bases and J gave up 9 bases, with 12 bases separating them. The sequenced sample was PBMCs or T cells enriched from blood (not recorded which). This sequence joins TRBV2 and TRBJ2-1; perhaps TRBD2 as D (5 bases). The sequence was collected from a woman aged 55-70 years who had recovered from COVID-19. CDR3 sequence reads: CASSEADNRGEQFF. The CDR3, as DNA: TGTGCCAGCAGTGAAGCTGATAATCGGGGTGAGCAGTTCTTC.